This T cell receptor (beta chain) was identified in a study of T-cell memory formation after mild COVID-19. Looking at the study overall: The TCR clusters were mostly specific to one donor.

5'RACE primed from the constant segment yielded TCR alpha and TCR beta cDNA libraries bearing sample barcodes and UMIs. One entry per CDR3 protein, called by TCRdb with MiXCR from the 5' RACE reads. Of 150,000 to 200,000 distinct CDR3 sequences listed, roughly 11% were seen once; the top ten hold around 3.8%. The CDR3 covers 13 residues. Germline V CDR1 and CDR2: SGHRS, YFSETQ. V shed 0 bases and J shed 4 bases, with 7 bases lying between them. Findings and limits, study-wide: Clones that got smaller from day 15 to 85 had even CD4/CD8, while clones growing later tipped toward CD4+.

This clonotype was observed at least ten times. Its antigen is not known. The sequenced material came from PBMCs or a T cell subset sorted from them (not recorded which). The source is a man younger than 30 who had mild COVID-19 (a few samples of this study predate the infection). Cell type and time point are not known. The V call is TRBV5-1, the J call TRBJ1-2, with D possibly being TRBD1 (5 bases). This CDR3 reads CASSLDRSYGYTF. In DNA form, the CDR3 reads TGCGCCAGCAGCTTGGACAGGTCCTATGGCTACACCTTC.